Listed here are 6 T cell receptor beta chains from one sample, sequenced in a study of read filtering for tumor transcriptome and immune sequencing. Molecular barcoded adaptors covering alpha/delta and beta/gamma chains were used on around 400 ng RNA. TCRdb fed the reads into MiXCR, producing one record per CDR3 protein. The sample lists fewer than 50,000 distinct CDR3 sequences; roughly an eighth were seen once. The sequenced sample was a population of CD138-negative cells sorted from bone marrow. These receptors all come from a donor aged 40 or older with multiple myeloma.

The genes are TRBV29-1 and TRBJ2-1; a possible D gene is TRBD2 (6 bases). The germline V gene has CDR1 SQVTM and CDR2 ANQGSEA. The CDR3 runs to 12 residues. Trimming removed 7 bases at V and 8 bases at J, with 15 bases between. The CDR3 DNA follows: TGCAGCGCCCAGGAGGGACTCTATGAGCAGTTCTTC. Protein sequence: CSAQEGLYEQFF.

Ten or more counts support this clonotype. V and J are TRBV6-5 and TRBJ2-5, with D unclear. The CDR3 sequence is 12 residues long. Germline V lookup: CDR1 MNHEY, CDR2 SVGAGI. Trimming shortened V by 6 bases and J by 5 bases, and 10 bases separated the two germline ends. For the CDR3, the DNA is TGTGCCAGCAGGGCGCCCGGGGAGACCCAGTACTTC. It is translated as CASRAPGETQYF.

This clonotype was seen many times. The chain joins TRBV10-2 to TRBJ1-1; 7 bases agree with TRBD1. With 2 bases clipped from V and 6 bases from J, the junction kept 6 bases outside the gene matches. Germline CDR1 reads WSHSY; CDR2 reads SAAADI. The CDR3 has 14 amino acids. CDR3: CASSERTGTSEAFF. The CDR3 DNA sequence: TGCGCCAGCAGTGAGAGGACAGGAACATCTGAAGCTTTCTTT.

The sample holds many counts of this clonotype. The chain links TRBV6-1 to TRBJ2-2, with D hard to call. The CDR3 consists of 14 residues. From germline, CDR1 is MNHNS and CDR2 SASEGT. Between the trimmed V and J ends, which lost 7 bases and 4 bases, there was a span of 13 bases. In DNA, the CDR3 is TGTGCCAGCACGTTTCGGCAGACCACCGGGGAGCTGTTTTTT. It translates to CASTFRQTTGELFF.

This clonotype has a handful of counts. V and J are TRBV28 and TRBJ2-7; no clear D. Germline V lookup: CDR1 MDHEN, CDR2 SYDVKM. V was clipped by 5 bases and J by 2 bases, with 4 bases between them. CDR3 length: 11 amino acids. The CDR3 here is CASSVAYEQYF. CDR3 nucleotides: TGTGCCAGCAGTGTCGCCTACGAGCAGTACTTC. The variable domain in full, completed from reference TRBV28 and TRBJ2-7, reads DVKVTQSSRYLVKRTGEKVFLECVQDMDHENMFWYRQDPGLGLRLIYFSYDVKMKEKGDIPEGYSVSREKKERFSLILESASTNQTSMYLCASSVAYEQYFGPGTRLTVT.

Comment on this clonotype: A much larger clone sits a single nucleotide away, making a read error possible. The DNA of the CDR3 is TGTGCCAGTAGTCAGACAGGTAGCAATCAGCTCCAGCATTTT. Its protein product is CASSQTGSNQLQHF. The V gene is TRBV19, the J gene TRBJ1-5, with D maybe TRBD1 (6 bases). The length of the CDR3 is 14 residues. Germline loops: CDR1 LNHDA, CDR2 SQIVND (reference sequence).